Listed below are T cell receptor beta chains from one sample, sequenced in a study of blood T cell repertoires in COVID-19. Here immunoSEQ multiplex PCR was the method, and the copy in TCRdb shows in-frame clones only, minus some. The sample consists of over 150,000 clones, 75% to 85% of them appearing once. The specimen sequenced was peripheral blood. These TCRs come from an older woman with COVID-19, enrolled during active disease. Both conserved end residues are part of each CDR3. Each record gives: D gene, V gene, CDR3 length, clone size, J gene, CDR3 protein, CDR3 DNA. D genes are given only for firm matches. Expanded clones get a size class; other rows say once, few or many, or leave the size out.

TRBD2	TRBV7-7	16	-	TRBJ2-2	CASSSPSGRDTGELFF	TGTGCTAGCAGCTCCCCGAGCGGGAGAGACACCGGGGAGCTGTTTTTT
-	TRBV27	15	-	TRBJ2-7	CASSFFSYQAGEQYF	TGTGCCAGCAGTTTTTTTAGCTACCAGGCAGGGGAGCAGTACTTC
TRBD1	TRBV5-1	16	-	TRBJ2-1	CASRDLQGSSYNEQFF	TGCGCCAGCCGGGATCTACAGGGGAGCTCCTACAATGAGCAGTTCTTC
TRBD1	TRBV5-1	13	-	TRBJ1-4	CASSPGTVEKLFF	TGCGCCAGCAGCCCCGGGACAGTGGAAAAACTGTTTTTT
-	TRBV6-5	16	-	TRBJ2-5	CASSYNYAGTGETQYF	TGTGCCAGCAGTTACAACTATGCAGGAACGGGGGAGACCCAGTACTTC
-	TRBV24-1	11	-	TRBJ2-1	CATGRGGEQFF	TGTGCCACCGGGAGAGGGGGTGAGCAGTTCTTC
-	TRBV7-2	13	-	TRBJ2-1	CASSQFSGNEQFF	TGTGCCAGCTCCCAGTTTAGCGGCAATGAGCAGTTCTTC
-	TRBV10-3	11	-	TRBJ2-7	CAIGGTGLSYF	TGTGCCATCGGGGGGACCGGGCTCTCGTACTTC
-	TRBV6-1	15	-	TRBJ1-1	CASSELGRGTSEAFF	TGTGCCAGCAGTGAACTGGGGAGGGGTACTAGTGAAGCTTTCTTT
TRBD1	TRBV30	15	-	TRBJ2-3	CAWGYPTGVTDTQYF	TGTGCCTGGGGTTACCCGACAGGGGTGACAGATACGCAGTATTTT
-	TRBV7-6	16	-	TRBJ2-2	CASSTHRVGKAGELFF	TGTGCCAGCAGCACCCACAGGGTGGGGAAGGCCGGGGAGCTGTTTTTT
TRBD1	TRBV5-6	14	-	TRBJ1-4	CASSGQGAGEKLFF	TGTGCCAGCAGCGGACAGGGGGCAGGGGAAAAACTGTTTTTT
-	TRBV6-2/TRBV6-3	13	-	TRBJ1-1	CASSYLLNTEAFF	TGTGCCAGCAGTTACCTCTTGAACACTGAAGCTTTCTTT
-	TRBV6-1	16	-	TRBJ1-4	CASSEFGTTTNEKLFF	TGTGCCAGCAGTGAATTTGGGACTACTACTAATGAAAAACTGTTTTTT
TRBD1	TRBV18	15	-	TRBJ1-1	CASSPLDRGNTEAFF	TGTGCCAGCTCCCCTCTAGACAGGGGTAACACTGAAGCTTTCTTT
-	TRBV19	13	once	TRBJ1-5	CASNGRGNQPQHF	TGTGCCAGTAATGGGAGGGGCAATCAGCCCCAGCATTTT
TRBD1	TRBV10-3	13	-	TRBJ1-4	CAIMEGAGEKLFF	TGTGCCATCATGGAGGGGGCGGGTGAAAAACTGTTTTTT
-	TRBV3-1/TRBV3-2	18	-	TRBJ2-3	CASSQEGRQSVGTDTQYF	TGTGCCAGCAGCCAAGAGGGCCGACAGTCCGTTGGCACAGATACGCAGTATTTT
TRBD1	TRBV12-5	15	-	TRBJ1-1	CASGLGGTVNTEAFF	TGTGCTAGTGGTTTGGGAGGGACAGTGAACACTGAAGCTTTCTTT
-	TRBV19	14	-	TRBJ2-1	CASSIQPQGNEQFF	TGTGCCAGTAGTATCCAGCCACAGGGCAATGAGCAGTTCTTC
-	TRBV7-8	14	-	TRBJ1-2	CASSSSSGTYGYTF	TGTGCCAGCAGCTCCTCCAGCGGAACCTATGGCTACACCTTC
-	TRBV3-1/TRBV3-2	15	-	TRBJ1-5	CASSQAGQGRQPQHF	TGTGCCAGCAGCCAGGCGGGCCAGGGGCGTCAGCCCCAGCATTTT
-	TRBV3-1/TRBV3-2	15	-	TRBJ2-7	CASSPGAPGAYEQYF	TGTGCCAGCAGCCCCGGAGCCCCGGGAGCCTACGAGCAGTACTTC
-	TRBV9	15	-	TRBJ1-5	CASSVSGGENQPQHF	TGTGCCAGCAGCGTATCAGGAGGGGAAAATCAGCCCCAGCATTTT
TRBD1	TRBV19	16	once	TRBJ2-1	CASSISATGGWNEQFF	TGTGCCAGTAGTATTTCCGCGACAGGGGGCTGGAATGAGCAGTTCTTC
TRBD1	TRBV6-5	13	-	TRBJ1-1	CASSQTGHTEAFF	TGTGCCAGCAGCCAGACAGGGCACACTGAAGCTTTCTTT
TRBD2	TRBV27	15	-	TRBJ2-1	CASSLSVTSGNEQFF	TGTGCCAGCAGTTTATCGGTGACTAGCGGGAATGAGCAGTTCTTC
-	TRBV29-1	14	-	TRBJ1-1	CSVLKGLGGTEAFF	TGCAGCGTCCTAAAGGGACTCGGTGGCACTGAAGCTTTCTTT
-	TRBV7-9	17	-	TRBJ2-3	CASSLGQAAISTDTQYF	TGTGCCAGCAGCTTAGGACAGGCGGCTATTAGCACAGATACGCAGTATTTT
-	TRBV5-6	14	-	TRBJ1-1	CASSFLGEDTEAFF	TGTGCCAGCAGCTTTTTAGGGGAGGACACTGAAGCTTTCTTT
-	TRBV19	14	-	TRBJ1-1	CASSIRWEVTEAFF	TGTGCCAGTAGTATAAGGTGGGAGGTCACTGAAGCTTTCTTT
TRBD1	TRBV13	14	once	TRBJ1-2	CASSLNRGLRGYTF	TGTGCCAGCAGCTTGAACAGGGGGCTTCGTGGCTACACCTTC
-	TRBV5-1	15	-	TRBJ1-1	CASSLEPGENTEAFF	TGCGCCAGCAGCTTGGAGCCGGGGGAAAATACTGAAGCTTTCTTT
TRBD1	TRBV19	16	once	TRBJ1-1	CASSIPRTGSNTEAFF	TGTGCCAGTAGTATACCCCGGACAGGATCCAACACTGAAGCTTTCTTT
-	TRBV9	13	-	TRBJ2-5	CASSRDLQETQYF	TGTGCCAGCAGCCGCGATTTGCAAGAGACCCAGTACTTC
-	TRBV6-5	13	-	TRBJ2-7	CASSPDYSYEQYF	TGTGCCAGCAGTCCCGACTACTCCTACGAGCAGTACTTC
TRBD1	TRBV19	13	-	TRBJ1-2	CASSNRDSYGYTF	TGTGCCAGTAGTAACCGGGACAGCTATGGCTACACCTTC
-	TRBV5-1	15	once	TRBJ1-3	CASSLESGRGNTIYF	TGCGCCAGCAGCTTGGAGTCAGGGCGTGGAAACACCATATATTTT
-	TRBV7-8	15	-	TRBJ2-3	CASHPLSGHTDTQYF	TGTGCCAGCCACCCACTCAGCGGTCACACAGATACGCAGTATTTT
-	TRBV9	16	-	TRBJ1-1	CASSPTARGGNTEAFF	TGTGCCAGCAGCCCCACCGCCCGAGGGGGGAACACTGAAGCTTTCTTT
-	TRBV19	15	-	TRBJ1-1	CASSSPRGSGTEAFF	TGTGCCAGTAGTAGCCCCAGGGGCAGTGGGACTGAAGCTTTCTTT
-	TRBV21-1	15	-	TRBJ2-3	CASRDRGPFTDTQYF	TGTGCCAGCAGGGACAGGGGGCCTTTCACAGATACGCAGTATTTT
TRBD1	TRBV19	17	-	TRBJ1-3	CASSMMGQGRRGNTIYF	TGTGCCAGTAGTATGATGGGACAGGGGCGTCGTGGAAACACCATATATTTT
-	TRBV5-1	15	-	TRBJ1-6	CASSSRQAYNSPLHF	TGCGCCAGCAGCTCCCGACAGGCCTATAATTCACCCCTCCACTTT
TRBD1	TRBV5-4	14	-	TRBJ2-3	CASTRTGGTDTQYF	TGTGCCAGCACCCGGACAGGGGGCACAGATACGCAGTATTTT
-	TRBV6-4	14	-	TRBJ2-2	CASSETENTGELFF	TGTGCCAGCAGTGAGACAGAGAACACCGGGGAGCTGTTTTTT
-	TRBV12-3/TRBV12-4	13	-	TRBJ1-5	CASSLLSDQPQHF	TGTGCCAGCAGTTTGTTGAGCGATCAGCCCCAGCATTTT
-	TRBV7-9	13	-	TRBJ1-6	CAGLGALNSPLHF	TGTGCCGGTTTAGGGGCCTTGAATTCACCCCTCCACTTT
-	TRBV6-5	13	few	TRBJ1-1	CASSYAEGLEAFF	TGTGCCAGCAGTTATGCAGAGGGCTTAGAAGCTTTCTTT
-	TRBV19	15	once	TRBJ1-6	CASSIVPGTKSPLHF	TGTGCCAGTAGTATTGTACCCGGGACAAAATCACCCCTCCACTTT
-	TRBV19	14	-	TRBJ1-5	CASSILTRREPQHF	TGTGCCAGTAGTATCCTAACCCGGAGGGAGCCCCAGCATTTT
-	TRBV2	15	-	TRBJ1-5	CASSEAPQGTQPQHF	TGTGCCAGCAGTGAAGCCCCCCAGGGGACTCAGCCCCAGCATTTT
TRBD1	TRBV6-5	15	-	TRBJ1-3	CASSRGTVTGNTIYF	TGTGCCAGCAGCCGAGGGACAGTCACTGGAAACACCATATATTTT
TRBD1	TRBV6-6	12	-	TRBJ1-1	CASLRDRREAFF	TGTGCCAGCCTCCGGGACAGGCGTGAAGCTTTCTTT
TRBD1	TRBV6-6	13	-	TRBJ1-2	CASIQGARYGYTF	TGTGCCAGCATACAGGGGGCGCGCTATGGCTACACCTTC
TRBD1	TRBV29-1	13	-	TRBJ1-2	CSGSGGFNYGYTF	TGCAGCGGATCAGGGGGCTTTAACTATGGCTACACCTTC
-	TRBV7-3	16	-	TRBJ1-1	CASSLMAQSLGTEAFF	TGTGCCAGCAGCTTAATGGCCCAGTCCCTAGGAACTGAAGCTTTCTTT
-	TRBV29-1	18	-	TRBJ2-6	CSALGDSGGSVGANVLTF	TGCAGCGCTCTGGGAGACAGTGGGGGGTCTGTTGGGGCCAACGTCCTGACTTTC
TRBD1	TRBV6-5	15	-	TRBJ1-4	CASSYSTGGEEKLFF	TGTGCCAGCAGTTACTCGACAGGGGGAGAAGAAAAACTGTTTTTT